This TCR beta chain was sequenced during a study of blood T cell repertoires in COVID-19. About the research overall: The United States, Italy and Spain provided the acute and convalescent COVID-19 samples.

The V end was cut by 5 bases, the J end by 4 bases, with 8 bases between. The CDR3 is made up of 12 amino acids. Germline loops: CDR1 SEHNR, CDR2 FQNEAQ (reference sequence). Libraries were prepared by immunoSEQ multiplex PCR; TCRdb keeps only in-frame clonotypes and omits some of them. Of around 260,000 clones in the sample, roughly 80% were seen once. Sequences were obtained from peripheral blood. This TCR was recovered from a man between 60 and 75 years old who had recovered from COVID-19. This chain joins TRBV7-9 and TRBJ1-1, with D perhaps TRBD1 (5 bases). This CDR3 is CASSRDFTEAFF. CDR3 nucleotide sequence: TGTGCCAGCAGCCGGGACTTCACTGAAGCTTTCTTT.